This record looks at one TCR beta chain sequence and its context. The CDR3 is made up of 14 amino acids. Trimming pared 0 bases from V and 3 bases from J, leaving 8 bases between. Per germline, CDR1 SGHTA and CDR2 FQGTGA. These data originate in a study of identical twins. MiXCR, applied by TCRdb to the 5' RACE reads, yields one record per CDR3 protein. The table shows over 600,000 distinct CDR3 sequences, with 21% occurring only once. These data also featured in a second study, about T cells expressing NK-cell markers.

The receptor comes from a woman aged 18 to 35 in good health. Sequencing input: PBMCs. The V and J genes are TRBV7-3 and TRBJ1-1; D not certain. The CDR3 sequence is CASSLTWVDTEAFF. In DNA form, the CDR3 reads TGTGCCAGCAGCTTAACTTGGGTGGACACTGAAGCTTTCTTT.